This is a list of T cell receptor beta chains from one sample in a study of CD8 T cells in ankylosing spondylitis. In TCRdb, the 5' RACE reads were re-called with MiXCR into one record per CDR3 protein. Among 150,000 or so distinct CDR3 sequences listed, around a tenth were seen once. Specimen: blood, either unsorted or a sorted T cell fraction (not recorded which). These receptors came from a female donor with ankylosing spondylitis or in good health (not recorded which). Both conserved end residues are part of each CDR3. The D gene is left open where the match is weak. Clone size, where shown, is once, few, many, or a class for clones that have expanded.

d_call	clone_size	v_call	j_call	cdr3_length	cdr3_aa	cdr3_nt
-	many	TRBV12-3/TRBV12-4	TRBJ2-5	12	CASSLMGETQYF	TGTGCCAGCAGTTTGATGGGAGAGACCCAGTACTTC
-	few	TRBV6-2/TRBV6-3	TRBJ2-6	20	CASSYKGGPYLSSGANVLTF	TGTGCCAGCAGTTACAAAGGGGGTCCCTACCTCAGCTCTGGGGCCAACGTCCTGACTTTC
-	-	TRBV4-3	TRBJ2-5	17	CASSQAPSVRGEETQYF	TGCGCCAGCAGCCAAGCCCCTTCGGTTAGAGGGGAAGAGACCCAGTACTTC
-	few	TRBV6-1	TRBJ2-7	16	CASSPQEGRPLYEQYF	TGTGCCAGCAGCCCCCAGGAGGGGAGGCCCCTTTACGAGCAGTACTTC
-	few	TRBV30	TRBJ2-7	12	CAWSVGRGEQYF	TGTGCCTGGAGTGTGGGCAGGGGCGAGCAGTACTTC
TRBD1	-	TRBV28	TRBJ1-4	14	CASRLARGLEKLFF	TGTGCCAGCAGGCTGGCCAGGGGGCTCGAGAAACTGTTTTTT
-	few	TRBV4-3	TRBJ2-2	16	CASSQVGPDHTGELFF	TGCGCCAGCAGCCAAGTAGGACCAGATCACACCGGGGAGCTGTTTTTT
-	few	TRBV3-1	TRBJ2-1	15	CASSRVSGNYNEQFF	TGTGCCAGCAGCCGCGTATCAGGGAACTACAATGAGCAGTTCTTC
-	many	TRBV27	TRBJ2-1	12	CASLSGFNEQFF	TGTGCCAGTCTAAGCGGGTTCAATGAGCAGTTCTTC
-	-	TRBV18	TRBJ2-1	14	CASSRFLSYNEQFF	TGTGCCAGCTCACGGTTTCTCTCCTACAATGAGCAGTTCTTC
-	few	TRBV7-9	TRBJ2-1	11	CASGSIDEQFF	TGTGCCAGCGGATCTATCGATGAGCAGTTCTTC
TRBD1	few	TRBV20-1	TRBJ2-1	14	CSARGAGGYNEQFF	TGCAGTGCTAGAGGGGCAGGGGGCTACAATGAGCAGTTCTTC
TRBD1	-	TRBV5-5	TRBJ2-7	13	CASSLGTGAEQYF	TGTGCCAGCAGCTTGGGGACAGGGGCCGAGCAGTACTTC
-	-	TRBV30	TRBJ2-7	10	CACGDYEQYF	TGTGCCTGCGGGGACTACGAGCAGTACTTC
-	few	TRBV5-6	TRBJ1-6	12	CASSSDRSPLHF	TGTGCCAGCAGCTCCGACCGGTCACCCCTCCACTTT
TRBD2	many	TRBV4-3	TRBJ2-2	17	CASSRGTSALTAGELFF	TGCGCCAGCAGCCGTGGGACTAGCGCCCTAACGGCCGGGGAGCTGTTTTTT
-	few	TRBV10-2	TRBJ2-7	12	CASSEGGNEQYF	TGCGCCAGCAGTGAGGGGGGGAACGAGCAGTACTTC
-	many	TRBV27	TRBJ2-1	15	CASSLSASNYNEQFF	TGTGCCAGCAGTTTATCAGCGAGTAACTACAATGAGCAGTTCTTC
TRBD2	-	TRBV11-2	TRBJ2-3	15	CASSFNGRIQDTQYF	TGTGCCAGCAGCTTCAACGGGAGGATCCAGGATACGCAGTATTTT
TRBD1	-	TRBV30	TRBJ1-1	14	CAGDPGQGVVGAFF	TGTGCCGGCGACCCGGGACAGGGAGTAGTCGGAGCTTTCTTT
-	-	TRBV7-2	TRBJ1-1	17	CASSLGSAGPGNTEAFF	TGTGCCAGCAGCTTAGGATCGGCAGGGCCAGGGAACACTGAAGCTTTCTTT
TRBD2	many	TRBV4-2	TRBJ2-7	17	CASSQRVVAGGYYEQYF	TGTGCCAGCAGCCAACGTGTTGTAGCGGGAGGATACTACGAGCAGTACTTC
-	-	TRBV7-6	TRBJ2-7	15	CASSLADGSPYEQYF	TGTGCCAGCAGCTTAGCGGACGGGAGTCCCTACGAGCAGTACTTC
-	-	TRBV4-3	TRBJ1-1	15	CASSQDSGDSSEAFF	TGCGCCAGCAGCCAAGACTCGGGGGATTCGTCTGAAGCTTTCTTT
TRBD2	few	TRBV6-2/TRBV6-3	TRBJ2-1	14	CASSYSGSRYEQFF	TGTGCCAGCAGTTACAGCGGGAGTAGGTATGAGCAGTTCTTC
TRBD1	few	TRBV11-2	TRBJ2-7	16	CASSLLGTGALDEQYF	TGTGCCAGCAGCTTACTGGGGACAGGGGCCTTGGACGAGCAGTACTTC
TRBD2	-	TRBV5-6	TRBJ2-5	16	CASSIGTSGRLGTQYF	TGTGCCAGCAGCATCGGGACTAGCGGGAGGTTAGGGACCCAGTACTTC
-	-	TRBV20-1	TRBJ2-5	16	CSATTPGPKYQETQYF	TGCAGTGCCACAACCCCGGGACCGAAATACCAAGAGACCCAGTACTTC
-	-	TRBV20-1	TRBJ1-1	11	CSAMGDTEAFF	TGCAGTGCTATGGGGGACACTGAAGCTTTCTTT
-	many	TRBV7-9	TRBJ2-1	14	CASSLAQQYNEQFF	TGTGCCAGCAGCTTAGCGCAGCAGTACAATGAGCAGTTCTTC
-	few	TRBV20-1	TRBJ2-1	13	CSAWRKTYNEQFF	TGCAGTGCTTGGCGGAAGACCTACAATGAGCAGTTCTTC
-	many	TRBV12-3/TRBV12-4	TRBJ2-3	11	CASSSYDTQYF	TGTGCCAGCAGTTCGTACGATACGCAGTATTTT
-	few	TRBV3-1	TRBJ2-1	13	CASSQERYNEQFF	TGTGCCAGCAGCCAAGAACGTTACAATGAGCAGTTCTTC
TRBD2	many	TRBV29-1	TRBJ2-7	14	CSVAGTSGRNEQYF	TGCAGCGTTGCCGGGACTAGCGGGAGGAACGAGCAGTACTTC
-	-	TRBV7-9	TRBJ1-2	17	CASSPPAATQGDYGYTF	TGTGCCAGCAGCCCGCCAGCCGCTACGCAGGGAGACTATGGCTACACCTTC
TRBD2	few	TRBV20-1	TRBJ2-5	15	CSASDNRLAGETQYF	TGCAGTGCTAGCGATAACCGACTAGCGGGGGAGACCCAGTACTTC
TRBD1	-	TRBV5-6	TRBJ1-1	12	CASNRGHTEAFF	TGTGCCAGCAACAGGGGTCACACTGAAGCTTTCTTT
TRBD1	many	TRBV28	TRBJ2-3	13	CASRRQGADTQYF	TGTGCCAGCAGGAGACAGGGGGCAGATACGCAGTATTTT
-	-	TRBV2	TRBJ2-3	15	CASSEIAGGTDTQYF	TGTGCCAGCAGTGAAATAGCTGGGGGCACAGATACGCAGTATTTT
-	-	TRBV20-1	TRBJ2-7	14	CSATTLGRTYEQYF	TGCAGTGCTACCACACTGGGGAGGACCTACGAGCAGTACTTC
-	-	TRBV7-6	TRBJ1-2	14	CASSLELGAAGYTF	TGTGCCAGCAGCTTAGAACTGGGGGCAGCTGGCTACACCTTC
-	many	TRBV6-1	TRBJ2-2	11	CASSDTGELFF	TGTGCCAGCAGTGACACCGGGGAGCTGTTTTTT
TRBD1	many	TRBV5-1	TRBJ2-1	16	CASSSPGQAEGHEQFF	TGCGCCAGCAGCTCACCGGGACAGGCCGAAGGGCATGAGCAGTTCTTC
-	few	TRBV9	TRBJ2-3	15	CASSSWGPSTDTQYF	TGTGCCAGCAGCTCTTGGGGACCTAGCACAGATACGCAGTATTTT
TRBD1	-	TRBV6-1	TRBJ1-1	15	CASSSADRVYGEAFF	TGTGCCAGCAGCTCCGCGGACAGGGTTTACGGTGAAGCTTTCTTT
-	many	TRBV7-2	TRBJ2-7	13	CASSRRGGDEQYF	TGTGCCAGCAGTCGAAGAGGCGGAGACGAGCAGTACTTC
-	-	TRBV12-3/TRBV12-4	TRBJ2-5	12	CASSTDGETQYF	TGTGCCAGCAGTACCGATGGGGAGACCCAGTACTTC